This entry concerns a single TCR beta chain. The data belong to a study of sequential checkpoint blockade in melanoma. Across the study: Patients were randomized 1:1 to nivolumab-then-ipilimumab or ipilimumab-then-nivolumab first-line.

Sample treatment: randomized to nivolumab then ipilimumab (arm A) or the reverse (arm B). None of the patients previously received DNA-damaging chemotherapy. PBMC sorting kept live CD3+CD8+ cells without CD19 or CD56. TCRdb keeps only in-frame clones here, not all; method: immunoSEQ multiplex PCR. Of roughly 30,000 clones detected, around 80% appear once; the ten largest clones hold around 17%. The sequenced sample was CD8+ T cells sorted from blood (inferred from file names), obtained from a patient given nivolumab and ipilimumab in sequence. The clonotype comes from a human donor with melanoma.

The CDR3 DNA is TGTGCCACCAGCAGACGGGACAGGGTAAACACTGAAGCTTTCTTT. Encoded protein: CATSRRDRVNTEAFF. V is TRBV15 and J is TRBJ1-1; 9 bases map to TRBD1. V was clipped by 2 bases and J by 2 bases; unmatched bases: 3. The CDR3 has 15 amino acids. Per the germline V gene, CDR1 is LNHNV and CDR2 is YYDKDF (reference sequence).